The 16 T cell receptor beta chains below were found in one sample sequenced in a study of molecular identifiers for immune sequencing clone quantification. Using its own MiXCR run on the PCR reads, TCRdb lists one record per CDR3 protein. This table holds approximately 500,000 distinct CDR3 sequences, around 23% found once. Source material: naive CD8+ T cells from blood, with Jurkat cell RNA spiked in. The subset: FACS-sorted CD8+CD4-CCR7+CD45RA+ naive T cells. The receptors originated from a human donor in good health. Some libraries in this study had Jurkat cell RNA spiked in.

The V gene is TRBV27, the J gene TRBJ1-5; D remains unclear. The CDR3 extends over 16 amino acids. Germline V lookup: CDR1 MNHEY, CDR2 SMNVEV (reference sequence). V was pared by 0 bases and J by 0 bases, with 9 bases between. The CDR3 DNA follows: TGTGCCAGCAGTTTATCCGGGTTTGTTAGCAATCAGCCCCAGCATTTT. Amino acids: CASSLSGFVSNQPQHF.

This clonotype was recorded at least ten times. The chain joins TRBV6-2 or TRBV6-3 to TRBJ2-7, with D tentatively TRBD2 (5 bases). The CDR3 contains 13 residues. Between the trimmed V and J ends, which lost 2 bases and 5 bases, there was a span of 10 bases. The germline V gene has CDR1 MNHEY and CDR2 SVGEGT. CDR3 protein: CASSYRESDEQYF. The CDR3 coding sequence is TGTGCCAGCAGTTACAGGGAGTCAGACGAGCAGTACTTC.

The chain carries TRBV11-3 and TRBJ2-1; D is possibly TRBD2 (6 bases). This CDR3 has 16 residues. CDR1 SGHNT and CDR2 YENEEA come from the germline V gene. The ends were cut back, 4 bases at V and 3 bases at J, with 16 bases in the middle. The CDR3 DNA is TGTGCCAGCAGCTCCGTTTTTAGCGGCAGCTACAATGAGCAGTTCTTC. This encodes CASSSVFSGSYNEQFF.

The sample holds a few counts of this clonotype. This chain joins TRBV6-2 or TRBV6-3 and TRBJ2-3; D unresolved. Germline lookup yields CDR1 MNHEY and CDR2 SVGEGT. Between the trimmed V and J ends, which lost 0 bases and 4 bases, there was a span of 11 bases. The CDR3 has 15 amino acids. In nucleotides, the CDR3 is TGTGCCAGCAGTTACTCGGTGGATTTAGCAGATACGCAGTATTTT. As protein: CASSYSVDLADTQYF.

The chain is built from TRBV4-1 and TRBJ1-2, with D unclear. Germline CDR1 and CDR2: MGHRA and YSYEKL. This CDR3 region has 16 residues. V lost 0 bases and J lost 3, with 14 bases in between. DNA of the CDR3: TGCGCCAGCAGCCAAGAAAGGGCCAGCGGGGACTATGGCTACACCTTC. Its protein is CASSQERASGDYGYTF.

This clonotype was seen repeatedly, ten times or more. This rearrangement joins TRBV28 to TRBJ2-7; the D gene is possibly TRBD2 (6 bases). CDR1 and CDR2 (germline): MDHEN, SYDVKM. The V end lost 6 bases, the J end lost 1 base, and 16 bases lay between the germline ends. The CDR3 length is 15 residues. The CDR3 DNA sequence: TGTGCCAGCAGCAAAGGGACTCAAGCGTCCTACGAGCAGTACTTC. It translates to CASSKGTQASYEQYF.

The chain combines TRBV4-3 with TRBJ1-1; D gene uncertain. This CDR3 region has 15 residues. CDR1 is LGHNA, CDR2 YSLEER, per germline. With 0 bases removed from V and 0 bases from J, the gap between germline ends came to 8 bases. The DNA of the CDR3 is TGCGCCAGCAGCCAAGACCGGATACTGAACACTGAAGCTTTCTTT. Its protein product is CASSQDRILNTEAFF.

The rearrangement joins TRBV5-3 to TRBJ1-6; 8 bases fit TRBD1. TRBV5-3 is given ORF status, its function remaining uncertain. There are 17 residues in the CDR3. Trimming took 10 bases from V and 9 from J; bases not matched to a gene: 21. This CDR3 reads CAGSHHQGQGIGSPLHF. In DNA form, the CDR3 reads TGTGCCGGCAGCCACCACCAAGGACAGGGTATCGGTTCACCCCTCCACTTT.

This clonotype appeared many times. J is TRBJ1-5 and V is TRBV25-1, with D tentatively TRBD1 (5 bases). The V end lost 3 bases, the J end lost 0 bases, and 12 bases lay between the germline ends. Germline lookup yields CDR1 MGHDK and CDR2 SYGVNS. The CDR3 runs to 16 residues. CDR3 in amino acids: CASSDGTGYSNQPQHF. The CDR3 bases are TGTGCCAGCAGTGATGGCACAGGTTATAGCAATCAGCCCCAGCATTTT.

Note on this clonotype: One end of the junction fails to match germline, which may point to a read error. The chain combines TRBV5-6 with TRBJ2-3; D is unresolved. Germline values: CDR1 SGHDT, CDR2 YYEEEE. This CDR3 contains 15 residues. The CDR3 loop is CANSLGTVVTDTQYF. The CDR3 DNA follows: TGTGCCAACAGCTTGGGCACAGTCGTTACAGATACGCAGTATTTT.

The sample holds a few counts of this clonotype. This chain links TRBV12-3 or TRBV12-4 with TRBJ2-1; 9 bases agree with TRBD1. Trimming at V came to 10 bases and at J to 5 bases, leaving 12 bases not matched to a gene. This CDR3 has 15 amino acids. CDR3 nucleotide sequence: TGTGCCACCAAACGGTACAGGGGGCCCGACAATGAGCAGTTCTTC. Translated: CATKRYRGPDNEQFF.

In the case of this clonotype: Possible read error: a much larger clone is one base away. This CDR3 is CAWSLSGEDEQYF. The CDR3 nucleotides are TGTGCCTGGAGTCTATCAGGAGAGGACGAGCAGTACTTC. The chain joins TRBV30 to TRBJ2-7; D is unclear. Trimming took off 2 bases at V and 5 bases at J, with 13 bases between the two ends. The germline CDR1 and CDR2 sequences are GTSNPN and SVGIG (reference sequence). This CDR3 has 13 amino acids.

This clonotype was seen a few times. V and J are TRBV12-5 and TRBJ2-3, with unresolved D. The CDR3 is 14 amino acids. V lost 6 bases and J lost 3, with 13 bases in between. Per the germline V gene, CDR1 is LGHNT and CDR2 is FRNRAP. The CDR3 protein is CASGVGLETDTQYF. CDR3 DNA: TGTGCTAGTGGCGTCGGGCTCGAGACAGATACGCAGTATTTT.

This chain uses TRBV13 with TRBJ2-3; TRBD2 aligns across 7 bases. The ends lost 8 bases at V and 0 bases at J; junction bases unmatched: 2. The CDR3 is made up of 13 amino acids. The germline gives CDR1 PRHDT, CDR2 FYEKMQ (reference sequence). The CDR3 DNA is TGTGCCAGCCTAGCGGATAGCACAGATACGCAGTATTTT. Protein: CASLADSTDTQYF. Together with reference TRBV13 and TRBJ2-3, the CDR3 gives the full variable domain: AAGVIQSPRHLIKEKRETATLKCYPIPRHDTVYWYQQGPGQDPQFLISFYEKMQSDKGSIPDRFSAQQFSDYHSELNMSSLELGDSALYFCASLADSTDTQYFGPGTRLTVL.

This clonotype appeared a few times. The V gene is TRBV3-2, the J gene TRBJ2-3; the D segment call TRBD2 is taken from the table without a DNA check. TRBV3-2 is noted as a pseudogene. The CDR3 extends over 18 amino acids. CDR3 sequence: CASSQDLSGGSSTDTQYF. The CDR3 DNA is TGTGCCAGCAGCCAAGATCTGAGCGGGGGGTCTAGCACAGATACGCAGTATTTT.

With respect to this clonotype: No conserved phenylalanine or tryptophan ends this CDR3, so it is likely a read error. The gene calls are TRBV9 and TRBJ1-2; 9 positions agree with TRBD1. CDR3 length: 15 residues. The germline V gene encodes CDR1 SGDLS and CDR2 YYNGEE. V was clipped by 4 bases and J by 4 bases; unmatched bases: 8. The CDR3 here is CASSSPGQGPYGYTS. CDR3 coding DNA: TGTGCCAGCAGCTCGCCGGGACAGGGCCCCTATGGCTACACCTCC.